The next 18 T cell receptor beta chains were all read from a single sample in a study of cytomegalovirus exposure and HLA in healthy donors. The PCR ran on 60 Vbeta and 13 Jbeta primers. Sequenced by immunoSEQ multiplex PCR; TCRdb stores in-frame clones only, minus some. There are around 99,000 clones in the sample; 81% occur only once, and 2% to 2.5% lies in the top ten. The sample consisted of PBMCs. The receptors originated from a man aged 30 to 45 in good health and CMV-seronegative.

The CDR3 DNA is TGTGCCAGCAGCGGACAGGGACTTCAAGAGACCCAGTACTTC. Protein: CASSGQGLQETQYF. J is TRBJ2-5 and V is TRBV7-9; 8 bases agree with TRBD1. The CDR3 consists of 14 residues. Germline assignment: CDR1 SEHNR and CDR2 FQNEAQ (reference sequence). Unmatched junction bases numbered 4, after V lost 5 bases and J lost 2 bases. Drawing the rest from reference TRBV7-9 and TRBJ2-5, the complete variable domain is DTGVSQNPRHKITKRGQNVTFRCDPISEHNRLYWYRQTLGQGPEFLTYFQNEAQLEKSRLLSDRFSAERPKGSFSTLEIQRTEQGDSAMYLCASSGQGLQETQYFGPGTRLLVL.

This chain uses TRBV10-2 with TRBJ1-1; D is perhaps TRBD1 (5 bases). Germline loops: CDR1 WSHSY, CDR2 SAAADI. The V end was cut by 6 bases, the J end by 3 bases, with 17 bases between. CDR3 size: 15 residues. CDR3 DNA sequence: TGCGCCAGCAGCGATATCAGGCGCAGGGACACTGAAGCTTTCTTT. Protein: CASSDIRRRDTEAFF.

This clone was observed a single time. In DNA form, the CDR3 reads TGTGCCAGCAGTTACGACAGGGTGAGCACAGATACGCAGTATTTT. It translates to CASSYDRVSTDTQYF. This chain joins TRBV6-5 and TRBJ2-3; the match to TRBD1 covers 7 bases. The CDR3 length is 15 residues. The germline V gene has CDR1 MNHEY and CDR2 SVGAGI. V shed 2 bases, J shed 0 bases, and the junction held 2 bases outside the gene matches.

Comments on this clone: Sequence at one end of the junction differs from germline and may be a read error. The chain combines TRBV7-7 with TRBJ2-7; TRBD1 agrees at 8 bases. This CDR3 is built from 14 residues. Germline CDR1 reads SSHAT; CDR2 reads FNYEAQ (reference sequence). The CDR3 reads CASSPGQGNYEQYF. The CDR3 DNA reads as TGTGCTAGCAGCCCCGGACAGGGCAACTACGAGCAGTACTTC.

J is TRBJ2-5 and V is TRBV29-1; TRBD2 matches 13 bases. The germline CDR1 and CDR2 sequences are SQVTM and ANQGSEA. This CDR3 spans 16 amino acids. V lost 1 base and J lost 5; bases outside the gene matches: 7. CDR3 protein: CSVEGTSGRSTETQYF. CDR3 coding DNA: TGCAGCGTTGAAGGGACTAGCGGGAGATCGACCGAGACCCAGTACTTC.

A word on this clone: One end of the junction fails to match germline, which may point to a read error. Written as DNA, the CDR3 is TGTGCCTGGAGTCCCAACTACGGAAGCGATTTCGGCAATCGGCCCCAGCATTTT. Its protein product is CAWSPNYGSDFGNRPQHF. The chain links TRBV30 to TRBJ1-5; unclear D gene. The CDR3 is 18 residues long. Looked up from germline, CDR1 is GTSNPN and CDR2 is SVGIG (reference sequence).

This clone was seen once. V is TRBV30 and J is TRBJ2-7; no definite D call. Germline V gene data show CDR1 as GTSNPN and CDR2 as SVGIG (reference sequence). The CDR3 has 12 amino acids. The V gene lost 2 bases and the J gene lost 3 bases, with 8 bases spanning the gap. The chain's CDR3 is CAWSPEFYEQYF. Here the CDR3 DNA reads TGTGCCTGGAGTCCGGAGTTCTACGAGCAGTACTTC. Variable domain in full (rest from reference TRBV30 and TRBJ2-7): SQTIHQWPATLVQPVGSPLSLECTVEGTSNPNLYWYRQAAGRGLQLLFYSVGIGQISSEVPQNLSASRPQDRQFILSSKKLLLSDSGFYLCAWSPEFYEQYFGPGTRLTVT.

The chain carries TRBV28 and TRBJ1-4; TRBD1 might be the D (5 bases). Trimming left V 4 bases short and J 10 bases short, with 19 bases between. Germline V gene sequence: CDR1 MDHEN, CDR2 SYDVKM. The CDR3 is 15 amino acids. This chain's CDR3 is CASSSSRTLKRKLFF. As DNA, the CDR3 is TGTGCCAGCAGTTCCTCCAGGACACTCAAACGAAAACTGTTTTTT.

The rearrangement uses TRBV11-3 and TRBJ2-7; D uncertain. Germline CDR1 SGHNT, CDR2 YENEEA. The CDR3 contains 14 residues. Trimming took 7 bases from V and 3 from J, leaving 16 bases between them. CDR3 loop: CASIPLCGNYEQYF. Here the CDR3 DNA reads TGTGCCAGCATCCCCCTCTGCGGAAACTACGAGCAGTACTTC.

This clone was found a few times. The chain uses TRBV28 and TRBJ1-5; tentative D call: TRBD1 (5 bases). From germline, CDR1 is MDHEN and CDR2 SYDVKM. This CDR3 comprises 15 residues. V gave up 4 bases and J gave up 0 bases, with 10 bases separating them. CDR3 coding DNA: TGTGCCAGCAGTTCGACAGCTTTTAGCAATCAGCCCCAGCATTTT. Its protein is CASSSTAFSNQPQHF.

J is TRBJ2-7 and V is TRBV10-1; 7 bases align to TRBD1. With V trimmed by 11 bases and J by 7 bases, 17 bases remained unmatched. The CDR3 length is 14 residues. The germline CDR1 and CDR2 sequences are WNHNN and SYGVQD (reference sequence). CDR3 nucleotides: TGCGCCGGGACCTTGGACAGGCCCCTCTGGGAGCAGTACTTC. It yields the protein CAGTLDRPLWEQYF.

The chain has TRBV25-1 and TRBJ2-7; 10 bases match TRBD1. This CDR3 has 13 residues. With 8 bases clipped from V and 7 bases from J, the junction kept 8 bases outside the gene matches. Germline V gene sequence: CDR1 MGHDK, CDR2 SYGVNS. The CDR3 DNA reads TGTGCCAGCGGGGGACAGGGGTCGGGGGAGCAGTACTTC. Amino acids: CASGGQGSGEQYF.

The chain recombines TRBV9 with TRBJ2-1, with 8 nucleotides matching TRBD2. CDR3 length: 15 amino acids. Germline loops: CDR1 SGDLS, CDR2 YYNGEE. Trimming cost V 3 bases and J 0 bases; bases outside gene matches: 2. Here the CDR3 DNA reads TGTGCCAGCAGCGCCAGCGGGAGCTCCTACAATGAGCAGTTCTTC. It specifies CASSASGSSYNEQFF.

V and J are TRBV27 and TRBJ1-2; 7 nucleotides match TRBD1. This CDR3 region has 14 residues. Per the germline V gene, CDR1 is MNHEY and CDR2 is SMNVEV (reference sequence). V shed 5 bases and J 5 bases; nucleotides not matched to a gene: 8. In nucleotides, the CDR3 is TGTGCCAGCAGTGCCTCCGGGACAGCTTATGGCTACACCTTC. This codes for CASSASGTAYGYTF.

The chain carries TRBV9 and TRBJ1-4; TRBD1 might be the D (5 bases). V was clipped by 4 bases and J by 6 bases, with 16 bases between them. This CDR3 comprises 15 residues. Germline V gene sequence: CDR1 SGDLS, CDR2 YYNGEE. As DNA, the CDR3 is TGTGCCAGCAGCTCCGATTTGGGAGGGGATGAAAAACTGTTTTTT. Amino acid sequence: CASSSDLGGDEKLFF. Together with reference TRBV9 and TRBJ1-4, the CDR3 gives the full variable domain: DSGVTQTPKHLITATGQRVTLRCSPRSGDLSVYWYQQSLDQGLQFLIQYYNGEERAKGNILERFSAQQFPDLHSELNLSSLELGDSALYFCASSSDLGGDEKLFFGSGTQLSVL.

The chain has TRBV6-4 and TRBJ2-2; possible D gene TRBD2, 6 bases. Trimming pared 2 bases from V and 4 bases from J, leaving 14 bases between. CDR1 is MRHNA and CDR2 is SNTAGT in the germline V gene. This CDR3 comprises 16 residues. The CDR3 nucleotides read TGTGCCAGCAGTGACGAGGTGCGGACTACCACCGGGGAGCTGTTTTTT. It encodes CASSDEVRTTTGELFF.

Concerning this clone: One end of the junction is discordant with germline, which a read error may explain. The chain combines TRBV6-1 with TRBJ1-2, with D possibly TRBD1 on 6 matching bases. CDR1 and CDR2 (germline): MNHNS, SASEGT. CDR3 length equals 10 residues. The DNA for the CDR3 is TGTGCCAGCAGTGAATGGGGGCTGCACTTC. Translation gives CASSEWGLHF.

This sequence joins TRBV7-8 and TRBJ2-3; no firm D call. V lost 5 bases to trimming and J lost 0 bases, with 9 bases between them. From germline, CDR1 is SGHVS and CDR2 FQNEAQ. The CDR3 length is 14 residues. The CDR3 bases are TGTGCCAGCAGCATCCAGGAAAGCACAGATACGCAGTATTTT. It yields the protein CASSIQESTDTQYF.